Reported below is one TCR beta chain. Trimming cost V 4 bases and J 4 bases, with 14 bases left between them. Germline CDR1 is SGHKS and CDR2 is YYEKEE (reference sequence). This CDR3 has 14 amino acids. Original processing notes: Amplification of reference gene primers provided the estimated nucleated cell counts. Some clones are missing from TCRdb's copy, which holds only in-frame ones; the method was immunoSEQ multiplex PCR. V, J and clone size reflect that table, while D and trimming were determined from the DNA. The table lists a few hundred thousand clones, 70% to 90% of them singletons. This specimen belongs to a study of blood T cell repertoires in COVID-19.

Material: peripheral blood. This receptor was taken from a man in his fifties with COVID-19, enrolled during active disease. The chain employs TRBV5-5 and TRBJ1-2; a weak D match, TRBD1 (6 bases). The DNA of the CDR3 is TGTGCCAGCAGCACCATAGACAGGCTCTATGGCTACACCTTC. As protein: CASSTIDRLYGYTF. Based on the CDR3 plus reference TRBV5-5 and TRBJ1-2, the full variable domain is DAGVTQSPTHLIKTRGQQVTLRCSPISGHKSVSWYQQVLGQGPQFIFQYYEKEERGRGNFPDRFSARQFPNYSSELNVNALLLGDSALYLCASSTIDRLYGYTFGSGTRLTVV.